What follows are 18 T cell receptor beta chains derived from one specimen sequenced in a study of blood T cell repertoires in COVID-19. Here immunoSEQ multiplex PCR was the method, and the copy in TCRdb shows in-frame clones only, minus some. The sample carries 150,000 to 200,000 clones, approximately 80% recorded once. The sequencing input was peripheral blood. The receptor source for this set is a woman in her seventies with COVID-19, enrolled during active disease.

V gene TRBV15 combines with J gene TRBJ2-7; D may be TRBD2 (5 bases). Trimming took 4 bases from V and 5 from J, leaving 12 bases between them. This CDR3 contains 13 residues. Germline loops: CDR1 LNHNV, CDR2 YYDKDF (reference sequence). CDR3 nucleotides: TGTGCCACCAGCACTAGTTTTAGCGACGAGCAGTACTTC. This sequence encodes CATSTSFSDEQYF.

This chain uses TRBV7-2 with TRBJ1-1; tentatively, D is TRBD1 (6 bases). The CDR3 spans 15 residues. Per the germline V gene, CDR1 is SGHTA and CDR2 is FQGNSA. V was shortened by 6 bases and J by 1 base, with 15 bases between the two germline ends. Written as DNA, the CDR3 is TGTGCCAGCAGATTCATCCCGGGACAGAACACTGAAGCTTTCTTT. Its protein product is CASRFIPGQNTEAFF.

This rearrangement joins TRBV6-1 to TRBJ2-2; 10 nucleotides align to TRBD2. This CDR3 comprises 18 residues. CDR1 is MNHNS and CDR2 is SASEGT in the germline V gene. Trimming took 2 bases from V and 2 from J; bases not matched to a gene: 8. The chain's CDR3 is CASSELILAGPNTGELFF. The CDR3 bases are TGTGCCAGCAGTGAATTGATACTAGCGGGGCCCAACACCGGGGAGCTGTTTTTT.

The gene calls are TRBV9 and TRBJ1-3; TRBD1 matches 9 bases. The CDR3 spans 16 residues. With 4 bases clipped from V and 1 base from J, the junction kept 6 bases outside the gene matches. Germline V gene sequence: CDR1 SGDLS, CDR2 YYNGEE. The CDR3 region is CASSRNGQGSGNTIYF. The CDR3 DNA reads TGTGCCAGCAGCCGCAACGGACAGGGGTCTGGAAACACCATATATTTT.

This rearrangement joins TRBV15 to TRBJ1-5; D perhaps matches TRBD1 (6 bases). V was cut by 4 bases and J by 4 bases, with 14 bases left in between. CDR3 length: 15 residues. Germline CDR1 is LNHNV and CDR2 is YYDKDF (reference sequence). CDR3 in amino acids: CATSIGQGRNQPQHF. In DNA, the CDR3 is TGTGCCACCAGCATCGGTCAGGGGCGTAATCAGCCCCAGCATTTT.

The rearrangement uses TRBV19 and TRBJ1-2; D is ambiguous. The V and J ends lost 6 bases and 1 base respectively, with 9 bases between them. The CDR3 has 13 amino acids. From germline, CDR1 is LNHDA and CDR2 SQIVND (reference sequence). The CDR3 DNA follows: TGTGCCAGTAGCGCCCTAATTAACTATGGCTACACCTTC. Translation: CASSALINYGYTF.

The DNA for the CDR3 is TGTGCCAGTAGTATAGTCCTCGACAGGGGGCGAGGCTACACCTTC. It specifies CASSIVLDRGRGYTF. This chain links TRBV19 with TRBJ1-2; 10 bases are shared with TRBD1. This CDR3 is built from 15 residues. J gave up 8 bases and V 1 base, and 7 bases lay outside the gene matches. CDR1 is LNHDA and CDR2 is SQIVND in the germline V gene (reference sequence).

This chain uses TRBV28 with TRBJ1-5; maybe TRBD1 (6 bases). CDR1 MDHEN and CDR2 SYDVKM come from the germline V gene. The CDR3 runs to 14 residues. V was cut by 6 bases and J by 1 base, with 10 bases left in between. CDR3 sequence (DNA): TGTGCCAGCAGACAGGGAGGGAGCAATCAGCCCCAGCATTTT. Translated, it gives CASRQGGSNQPQHF. The complete variable domain, with remaining parts taken from reference TRBV28 and TRBJ1-5, reads DVKVTQSSRYLVKRTGEKVFLECVQDMDHENMFWYRQDPGLGLRLIYFSYDVKMKEKGDIPEGYSVSREKKERFSLILESASTNQTSMYLCASRQGGSNQPQHFGDGTRLSIL.

The V gene is TRBV28, the J gene TRBJ2-1; TRBD2 aligns across 12 bases. This CDR3 has 13 amino acids. CDR1 MDHEN and CDR2 SYDVKM come from the germline V gene. V dropped 10 bases and J dropped 7; count of bases not matched to a gene: 5. CDR3 residues: CATLAGGPNEQFF. CDR3 in DNA: TGTGCCACCCTAGCGGGGGGGCCAAATGAGCAGTTCTTC.

The chain combines TRBV10-3 with TRBJ2-3; no reliable D call. The germline V gene has CDR1 ENHRY and CDR2 SYGVKD. V lost 2 bases to trimming and J lost 1 base, with 7 bases between them. The CDR3 consists of 14 residues. Written as DNA, the CDR3 is TGTGCCATCAGTGAGCAAACAGGCACAGATACGCAGTATTTT. Translation gives CAISEQTGTDTQYF.

The chain recombines TRBV2 with TRBJ2-2; D call uncertain. Trimming shortened V by 4 bases and J by 2 bases, and 5 bases separated the two germline ends. This CDR3 is built from 13 residues. Germline V gives CDR1 SNHLY, CDR2 FYNNEI. CDR3 in amino acids: CASSAVNTGELFF. CDR3 nucleotides: TGTGCCAGCAGTGCCGTAAACACCGGGGAGCTGTTTTTT.

The genes are TRBV7-2 and TRBJ2-7; 7 bases match TRBD2. The CDR3 contains 14 residues. J was trimmed by 3 bases and V by 5 bases; bases with no gene match: 7. The germline V gene encodes CDR1 SGHTA and CDR2 FQGNSA. The chain's CDR3 is CASSLGRGGYEQYF. CDR3 DNA sequence: TGTGCCAGCAGCCTAGGGCGCGGGGGCTACGAGCAGTACTTC. Full variable domain (missing parts from reference TRBV7-2 and TRBJ2-7): GAGVSQSPSNKVTEKGKDVELRCDPISGHTALYWYRQSLGQGLEFLIYFQGNSAPDKSGLPSDRFSAERTGGSVSTLTIQRTQQEDSAVYLCASSLGRGGYEQYFGPGTRLTVT.

CDR3 sequence reads: CASSEGQRGPTDTQYF. DNA of the CDR3: TGTGCCAGCAGTGAAGGCCAGCGGGGGCCCACAGATACGCAGTATTTT. J is TRBJ2-3 and V is TRBV6-1; 8 nucleotides agree with TRBD2. From germline, CDR1 is MNHNS and CDR2 SASEGT. V gave up 1 base and J gave up 2 bases; unmatched junction bases: 5. The CDR3 covers 16 residues.

This clone was counted between two and nine times. This chain connects TRBV5-1 to TRBJ1-1; 8 positions match TRBD1. The germline V gene has CDR1 SGHRS and CDR2 YFSETQ. The CDR3 runs 15 residues. With 4 bases clipped from V and 2 bases from J, the junction kept 7 bases outside the gene matches. This CDR3 is CASSRGDRSNTEAFF. CDR3 DNA: TGCGCCAGCAGCAGAGGGGACAGGAGCAACACTGAAGCTTTCTTT.

The chain has TRBV6-1 and TRBJ2-3; 7 positions match TRBD1. With 2 bases clipped from V and 1 base from J, the junction kept 6 bases outside the gene matches. The CDR3 runs 16 residues. The germline V gene has CDR1 MNHNS and CDR2 SASEGT. The CDR3 DNA reads TGTGCCAGCAGTGAATATAAGGGGGCGGGCACAGATACGCAGTATTTT. Its protein is CASSEYKGAGTDTQYF.

This clone appeared a few times. V and J are TRBV5-6 and TRBJ2-7; D is uncertain. The V gene's germline CDR1 is SGHDT and CDR2 YYEEEE. V shed 0 bases and J shed 3 bases, with 4 bases lying between them. This CDR3 has 12 residues. The CDR3: CASSLANYEQYV. For the CDR3, the DNA is TGTGCCAGCAGCTTGGCAAACTACGAGCAGTACGTC.

The rearrangement links TRBV28 to TRBJ2-3; 16 bases fit TRBD2. The V and J ends lost 0 bases and 3 bases, in that order; junction bases with no gene match: 0. Germline lookup yields CDR1 MDHEN and CDR2 SYDVKM. The CDR3 extends over 17 amino acids. CDR3 DNA sequence: TGTGCCAGCAGTTTATGGGGACTAGCGGGGGGGACAGATACGCAGTATTTT. Protein: CASSLWGLAGGTDTQYF. The whole variable domain, filled in from reference TRBV28 and TRBJ2-3, reads DVKVTQSSRYLVKRTGEKVFLECVQDMDHENMFWYRQDPGLGLRLIYFSYDVKMKEKGDIPEGYSVSREKKERFSLILESASTNQTSMYLCASSLWGLAGGTDTQYFGPGTRLTVL.

V is TRBV29-1 and J is TRBJ2-5; D is unresolved. Germline-derived CDR1 and CDR2 are SQVTM and ANQGSEA. The CDR3 spans 13 residues. The V end was cut by 3 bases, the J end by 5 bases, with 13 bases between. CDR3 protein: CSVDPGLGETQYF. CDR3 DNA: TGCAGCGTTGATCCCGGCCTCGGGGAGACCCAGTACTTC.